This T cell receptor (beta chain) appears in the sequencing data of a study of blood T cell repertoires in COVID-19 (dated by TCRdb to 2019 to 2021). In the study overall: Samples covering the acute and convalescent phases of COVID-19 were provided by collaborators in the United States, Italy and Spain. The material from the prospective study consisted of cDNA or gDNA derived from T cells, B-cell-depleted T cells, or PBMCs. Deeply sampled blood TCRbeta repertoires from subjects exposed to, actively infected with, or recovered from COVID-19 were included in the dataset. The repertoires were released in a freely available public database intended as a resource for research on the immune response to SARS-CoV-2. Samples came from the ongoing ImmuneRACE study (first 160 participants) plus 1,254 subjects from 6 global collaborators. Nearly every sample came with metadata listing a de-identified subject ID, COVID-19 status, age in years and sex. Where available, HLA class I and class II types were taken from metadata supplied by the sample provider and were not determined by assay-based typing. The paper as a whole reports these results and caveats: The quantity of clinical and demographic metadata differed by source and by participant and was supplied without curation.

A word on this clone: The antigen it recognizes is unknown. Per-nucleotide qualities are absent, and no much larger clonotype sits a single base away.

TCRbeta CDR3 regions were amplified from genomic DNA using the immunoSEQ Assay, a bias-controlled multiplex PCR. The original pipeline was this. Within the assay, amplification of reference gene primers was used to estimate how many nucleated cells each sample contained. To quantify the absolute abundance of each unique TCRbeta CDR3 rearrangement, sequence reads were collapsed and filtered. For each sample, productive Simpson clonality was calculated as the square root of Simpson's diversity index over productive rearrangements. Sourced from immuneACCESS, this table was stored by TCRdb with only in-frame sequences that have V and J called. A share of the clones is absent; for the studies checked, an unresolved V gene accounts for under half, and the remainder has no known explanation. The DNA gave D and trimming, while V, J and clone size come from that table. For this sample there are 250,000 to 300,000 clones; roughly 89% appear just once. The top ten clonotypes cover 4.6% of the sample.

V is pared back by 5 bases and J by 4 bases, with 11 bases lying between the germline termini. The CDR3 contains 14 residues, cysteine and phenylalanine counted. Only CDR3 DNA is held: 42 bases, read in frame from base 1. CDR1 and CDR2 were assigned from the germline V gene as SGHTA and FQGTGA. A second Seattle source provided samples from volunteer blood donors who had recovered from COVID-19. Each collaborating institution followed its own protocols to collect whole blood in K2EDTA tubes. For TCRbeta analysis, collaborators shipped samples in one of three forms: frozen whole blood, isolated PBMCs, or DNA extracted from either of those sample types.

Material for sequencing was peripheral blood. The TCR was taken from a woman aged 40 to 50 who had recovered from COVID-19. The rearranged segments are TRBV7-3 and TRBJ2-2, and the D gene may be TRBD1, 5 bases matching. CDR3 region: CASSQGHLTGELFF. The DNA sequence is given as TGTGCCAGCAGCCAAGGACACCTCACCGGGGAGCTGTTTTTT.